The clone carrying this TCR beta chain was seen more than once but under ten times. Its antigen is currently unknown. This sample is drawn from a study of identical twins. Whole-study results and caveats: Cross-sectional statistical analysis was relied on for the conclusions, without the same donors being followed.

The V end lost 6 bases, the J end lost 2 bases, and 14 bases lay between the germline ends. The CDR3 runs to 13 residues. Germline CDR1 and CDR2: DFQATT and SNEGSKA (reference sequence). TCRdb processed the 5' RACE reads anew with MiXCR; each CDR3 protein has one entry. Of about 790,000 distinct CDR3 sequences listed, around a sixth were seen once; the top ten hold approximately 14%. The same sample was also studied in work on T cells expressing NK-cell markers.

The chain links TRBV20-1 to TRBJ2-7, with D perhaps matching TRBD1 (6 bases). Sequencing used PBMCs. This sequence originates from a young woman in good health. The CDR3 reads CSARGRTAYEQYF. The CDR3 nucleotides read TGCAGTGCCAGGGGCCGGACCGCCTACGAGCAGTACTTC.